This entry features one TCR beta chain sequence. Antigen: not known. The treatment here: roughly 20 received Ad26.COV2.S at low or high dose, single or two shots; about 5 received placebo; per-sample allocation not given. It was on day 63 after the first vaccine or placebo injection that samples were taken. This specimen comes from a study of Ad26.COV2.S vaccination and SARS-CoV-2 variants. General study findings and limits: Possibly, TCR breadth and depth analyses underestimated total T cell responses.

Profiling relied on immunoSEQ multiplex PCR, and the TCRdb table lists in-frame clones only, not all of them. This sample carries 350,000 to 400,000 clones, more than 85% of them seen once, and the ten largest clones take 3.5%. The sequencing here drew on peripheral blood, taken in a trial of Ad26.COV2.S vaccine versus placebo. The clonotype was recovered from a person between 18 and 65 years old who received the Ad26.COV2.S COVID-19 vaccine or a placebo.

This chain's CDR3 is CASSYAGDGYQPQHF. The CDR3 nucleotides read TGTGCCAGCAGTTATGCAGGCGACGGGTATCAGCCCCAGCATTTT. The chain combines TRBV6-2 or TRBV6-3 with TRBJ1-5; no clear D gene. CDR3 length: 15 amino acids. V lost 3 bases, J lost 5 bases, and 14 bases lay in between. Looked up from germline, CDR1 is MNHEY and CDR2 is SVGEGT.